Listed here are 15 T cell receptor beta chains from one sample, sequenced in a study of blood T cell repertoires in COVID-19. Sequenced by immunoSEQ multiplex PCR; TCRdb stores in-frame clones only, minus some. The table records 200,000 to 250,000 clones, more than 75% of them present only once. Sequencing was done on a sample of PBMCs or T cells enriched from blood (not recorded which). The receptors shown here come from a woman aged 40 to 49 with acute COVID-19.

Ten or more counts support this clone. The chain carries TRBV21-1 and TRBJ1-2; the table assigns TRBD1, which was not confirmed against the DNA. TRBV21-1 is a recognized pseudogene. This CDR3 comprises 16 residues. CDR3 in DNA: TGTGCCAGCATCCAGGACAGGGGATATCCTAACTATGGCTACACCTTC. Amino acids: CASIQDRGYPNYGYTF.

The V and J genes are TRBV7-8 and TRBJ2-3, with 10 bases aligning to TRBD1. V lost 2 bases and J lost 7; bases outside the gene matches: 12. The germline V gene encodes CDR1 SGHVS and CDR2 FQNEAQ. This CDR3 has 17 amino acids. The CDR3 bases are TGTGCCAGCAGCTTAACCGGGACAGGGGCGCCGCCGAATACGCAGTATTTT. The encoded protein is CASSLTGTGAPPNTQYF.

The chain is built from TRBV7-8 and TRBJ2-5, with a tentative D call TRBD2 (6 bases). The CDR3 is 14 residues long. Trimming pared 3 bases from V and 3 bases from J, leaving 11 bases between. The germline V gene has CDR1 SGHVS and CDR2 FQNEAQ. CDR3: CASSFGTLKETQYF. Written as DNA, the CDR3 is TGTGCCAGCAGCTTCGGGACTCTCAAAGAGACCCAGTACTTC.

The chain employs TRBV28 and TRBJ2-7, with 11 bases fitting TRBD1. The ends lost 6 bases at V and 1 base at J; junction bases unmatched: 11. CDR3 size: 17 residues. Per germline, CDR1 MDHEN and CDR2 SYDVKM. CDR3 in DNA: TGTGCCAGCAGCCCATTCGTTGGACAGGGGGCGTCCTACGAGCAGTACTTC. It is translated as CASSPFVGQGASYEQYF.

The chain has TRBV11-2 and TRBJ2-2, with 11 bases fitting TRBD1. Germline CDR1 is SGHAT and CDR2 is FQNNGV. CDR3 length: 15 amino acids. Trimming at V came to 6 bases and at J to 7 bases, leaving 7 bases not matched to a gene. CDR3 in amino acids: CASRTGQGASGELFF. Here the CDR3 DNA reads TGTGCCAGCAGGACCGGACAGGGGGCAAGCGGGGAGCTGTTTTTT.

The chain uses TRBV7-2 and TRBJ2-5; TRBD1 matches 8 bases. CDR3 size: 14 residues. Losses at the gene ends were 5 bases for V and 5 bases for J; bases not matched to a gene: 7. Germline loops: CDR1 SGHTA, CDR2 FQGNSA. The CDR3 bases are TGTGCCAGCAGCGAGACAGGGGAGGATGAGACCCAGTACTTC. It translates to CASSETGEDETQYF.

CDR3 amino acids: CAWSFTVRDNEQYF. CDR3 coding DNA: TGTGCCTGGAGTTTCACGGTGAGGGACAACGAGCAGTACTTC. V gene TRBV30 combines with J gene TRBJ2-7, with a weak D call TRBD1 (6 bases). CDR3 length: 14 amino acids. The germline V gene encodes CDR1 GTSNPN and CDR2 SVGIG (reference sequence). Trimming left V 2 bases short and J 5 bases short, with 16 bases between.

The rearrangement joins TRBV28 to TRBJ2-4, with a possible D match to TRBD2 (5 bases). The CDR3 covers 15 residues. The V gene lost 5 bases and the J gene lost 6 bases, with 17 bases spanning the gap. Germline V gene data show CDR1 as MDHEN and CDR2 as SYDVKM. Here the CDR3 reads CASSALYSALNIQYF. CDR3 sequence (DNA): TGTGCCAGCAGTGCGCTGTATAGCGCGTTAAACATTCAGTACTTC.

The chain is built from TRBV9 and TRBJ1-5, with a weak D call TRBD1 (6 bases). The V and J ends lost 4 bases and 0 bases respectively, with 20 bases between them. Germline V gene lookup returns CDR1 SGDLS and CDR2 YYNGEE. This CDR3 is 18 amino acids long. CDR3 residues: CASSPHCQGHPSNQPQHF. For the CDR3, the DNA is TGTGCCAGCAGCCCCCATTGTCAGGGACACCCTAGCAATCAGCCCCAGCATTTT.

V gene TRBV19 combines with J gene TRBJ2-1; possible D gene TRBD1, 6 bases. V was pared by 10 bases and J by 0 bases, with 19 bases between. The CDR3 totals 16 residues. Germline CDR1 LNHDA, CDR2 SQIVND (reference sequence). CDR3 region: CAIGGAGKSSYNEQFF. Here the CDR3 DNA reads TGTGCCATAGGGGGTGCAGGGAAGAGCTCCTACAATGAGCAGTTCTTC.

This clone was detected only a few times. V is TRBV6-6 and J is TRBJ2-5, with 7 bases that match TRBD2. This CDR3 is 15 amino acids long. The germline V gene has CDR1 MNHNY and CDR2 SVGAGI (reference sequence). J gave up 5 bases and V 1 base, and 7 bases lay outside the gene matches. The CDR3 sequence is CASSYYLTGGETQYF. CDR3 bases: TGTGCCAGCAGTTACTACCTGACCGGGGGGGAGACCCAGTACTTC.

CDR3 coding DNA: TGTGCCAGCAGCTTAGCACGACAGTTGAACACTGAAGCTTTCTTT. The encoded protein is CASSLARQLNTEAFF. The chain links TRBV7-8 to TRBJ1-1, with D maybe TRBD1 (5 bases). This CDR3 has 15 residues. Germline lookup yields CDR1 SGHVS and CDR2 FQNEAQ. V lost 0 bases, J lost 0 bases, and 8 bases lay in between.

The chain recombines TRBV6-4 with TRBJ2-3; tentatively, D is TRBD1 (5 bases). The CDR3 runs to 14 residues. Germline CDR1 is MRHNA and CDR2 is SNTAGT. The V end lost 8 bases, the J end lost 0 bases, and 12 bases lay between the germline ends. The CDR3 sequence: CASAPTASTDTQYF. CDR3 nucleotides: TGTGCCAGCGCCCCGACAGCGAGCACAGATACGCAGTATTTT.

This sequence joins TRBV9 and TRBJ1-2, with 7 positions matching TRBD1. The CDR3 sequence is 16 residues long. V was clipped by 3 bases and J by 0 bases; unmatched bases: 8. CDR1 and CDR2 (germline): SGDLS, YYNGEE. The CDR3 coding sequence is TGTGCCAGCAGCGGCGGACCCGACAGGGCTAACTATGGCTACACCTTC. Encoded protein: CASSGGPDRANYGYTF.

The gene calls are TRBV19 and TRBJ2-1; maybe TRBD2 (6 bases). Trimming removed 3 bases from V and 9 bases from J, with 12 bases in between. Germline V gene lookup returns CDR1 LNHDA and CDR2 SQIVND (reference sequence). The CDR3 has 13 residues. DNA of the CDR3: TGTGCCAGTAGTATCCGCGGGGAAGGTGAGCAGTTCTTC. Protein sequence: CASSIRGEGEQFF.